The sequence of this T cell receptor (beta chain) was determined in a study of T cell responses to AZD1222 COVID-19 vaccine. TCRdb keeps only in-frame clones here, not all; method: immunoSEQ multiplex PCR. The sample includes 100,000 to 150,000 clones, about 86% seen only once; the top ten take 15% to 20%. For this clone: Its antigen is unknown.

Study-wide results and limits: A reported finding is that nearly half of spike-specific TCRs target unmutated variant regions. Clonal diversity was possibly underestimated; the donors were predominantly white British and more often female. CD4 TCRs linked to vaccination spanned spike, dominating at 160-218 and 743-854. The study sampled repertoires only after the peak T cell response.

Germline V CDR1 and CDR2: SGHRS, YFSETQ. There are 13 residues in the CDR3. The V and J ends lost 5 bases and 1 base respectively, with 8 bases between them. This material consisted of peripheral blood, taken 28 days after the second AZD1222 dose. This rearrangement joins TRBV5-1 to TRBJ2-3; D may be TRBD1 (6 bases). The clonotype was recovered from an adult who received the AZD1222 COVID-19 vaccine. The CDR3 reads CASREGGTDTQYF. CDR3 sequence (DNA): TGCGCCAGCAGAGAGGGGGGCACAGATACGCAGTATTTT. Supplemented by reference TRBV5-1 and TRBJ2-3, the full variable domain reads KAGVTQTPRYLIKTRGQQVTLSCSPISGHRSVSWYQQTPGQGLQFLFEYFSETQRNKGNFPGRFSGRQFSNSRSEMNVSTLELGDSALYLCASREGGTDTQYFGPGTRLTVL.